Each of the 18 T cell receptor beta chains below was sequenced from the same sample in a study of blood T cell repertoires in COVID-19. Produced via immunoSEQ multiplex PCR; TCRdb's table is partial and in-frame only. The sample carries about 69,000 clones, 80% to 85% recorded once. The sample consisted of peripheral blood. These receptors originate from an elderly woman with acute or convalescent COVID-19.

V usage is TRBV28 and J usage is TRBJ2-1; 11 nucleotides match TRBD2. Losses at the gene ends were 5 bases for V and 7 bases for J; bases not matched to a gene: 7. The CDR3 has 15 amino acids. Per germline, CDR1 MDHEN and CDR2 SYDVKM. The CDR3 is CASSPSSGGKNEQFF. CDR3 sequence (DNA): TGTGCCAGCAGTCCCTCTAGCGGGGGGAAAAATGAGCAGTTCTTC. The full variable domain, in which reference TRBV28 and TRBJ2-1 provide the parts outside the CDR3, is DVKVTQSSRYLVKRTGEKVFLECVQDMDHENMFWYRQDPGLGLRLIYFSYDVKMKEKGDIPEGYSVSREKKERFSLILESASTNQTSMYLCASSPSSGGKNEQFFGPGTRLTVL.

The chain couples TRBV5-4 to TRBJ1-6; no definite D call. Trimming took off 1 base at V and 1 base at J, with 12 bases between the two ends. This CDR3 has 17 residues. From germline, CDR1 is SGHNT and CDR2 YYREEE (reference sequence). The CDR3 nucleotides are TGTGCCAGCAGCTTGAACCCGGCGGTATCCTATAATTCACCCCTCCACTTT. This sequence encodes CASSLNPAVSYNSPLHF.

V and J are TRBV4-1 and TRBJ2-3; TRBD2 matches 7 bases. This CDR3 comprises 16 residues. Germline CDR1 MGHRA, CDR2 YSYEKL. J lost 4 bases, V lost 0 bases, and 7 bases had no gene match. The chain's CDR3 is CASSQDIRGRADTQYF. The CDR3 DNA is TGCGCCAGCAGCCAAGATATCCGGGGGAGGGCAGATACGCAGTATTTT.

The rearrangement uses TRBV11-3 and TRBJ1-1; D is perhaps TRBD1 (6 bases). There are 15 residues in the CDR3. Trimming took off 0 bases at V and 3 bases at J, with 11 bases between the two ends. Looked up from germline, CDR1 is SGHNT and CDR2 is YENEEA. The CDR3 reads CASSLDGGADTEAFF. CDR3 DNA sequence: TGTGCCAGCAGCTTAGATGGGGGCGCGGACACTGAAGCTTTCTTT.

V and J are TRBV12-5 and TRBJ2-1; D not resolved. V was clipped by 7 bases and J by 5 bases, with 6 bases between them. Germline V gene lookup returns CDR1 LGHNT and CDR2 FRNRAP. The CDR3 runs 11 residues. CDR3 nucleotide sequence: TGTGCTAGTGCCCTAAACAATGAGCAGTTCTTC. It codes for CASALNNEQFF. The full variable domain, with the rest looked up from reference TRBV12-5 and TRBJ2-1, is DARVTQTPRHKVTEMGQEVTMRCQPILGHNTVFWYRQTMMQGLELLAYFRNRAPLDDSGMPKDRFSAEMPDATLATLKIQPSEPRDSAVYFCASALNNEQFFGPGTRLTVL.

This chain uses TRBV10-3 with TRBJ2-3, with 9 nucleotides matching TRBD1. Trimming at V came to 7 bases and at J to 0 bases, leaving 5 bases not matched to a gene. Germline V gives CDR1 ENHRY, CDR2 SYGVKD. The CDR3 spans 15 residues. The CDR3 bases are TGTGCCATCAATCCGGGACAGGGTAGCACAGATACGCAGTATTTT. Its protein product is CAINPGQGSTDTQYF.

The J gene is TRBJ2-1, the V gene TRBV11-3, with 8 nucleotides matching TRBD2. Per the germline V gene, CDR1 is SGHNT and CDR2 is YENEEA. This CDR3 spans 14 amino acids. Losses at the gene ends were 2 bases for V and 7 bases for J; bases not matched to a gene: 4. CDR3 residues: CASSLSGGVNEQFF. Here the CDR3 DNA reads TGTGCCAGCAGCTTAAGCGGGGGAGTGAATGAGCAGTTCTTC.

A remark on this clone: Other DNA sequences within the sample encode an identical CDR3. V is TRBV6-6 and J is TRBJ2-2, with 7 bases identical to TRBD2. V was pared by 0 bases and J by 1 base, with 2 bases of the junction left unmatched. The CDR3 is 16 residues long. Germline V gives CDR1 MNHNY, CDR2 SVGAGI (reference sequence). The CDR3 nucleotides read TGTGCCAGCAGTTACTCGGGCGGGGGGAACACCGGGGAGCTGTTTTTT. It specifies CASSYSGGGNTGELFF.

The chain joins TRBV14 to TRBJ2-7, with 7 bases fitting TRBD1. Germline loops: CDR1 SGHDN, CDR2 FVKESK. Trimming removed 8 bases from V and 3 bases from J; junction bases left unmatched: 7. The CDR3 covers 13 residues. The CDR3 loop reads CASRSQGVYEQYF. The CDR3 bases are TGTGCCAGCCGAAGCCAGGGGGTCTACGAGCAGTACTTC.

This chain links TRBV7-8 with TRBJ2-7; TRBD1 matches 12 bases. Germline loops: CDR1 SGHVS, CDR2 FQNEAQ. The CDR3 is 15 residues long. V lost 6 bases, J lost 4 bases, and 7 bases stayed unmatched. In DNA, the CDR3 is TGTGCCAGCAGGCCCGGGACAGGGGGCTTTTACGAGCAGTACTTC. It specifies CASRPGTGGFYEQYF.

The rearrangement links TRBV7-9 to TRBJ2-3, with a tentative D call TRBD1 (6 bases). Germline V gene sequence: CDR1 SEHNR, CDR2 FQNEAQ (reference sequence). The CDR3 extends over 16 amino acids. V gave up 5 bases and J gave up 0 bases, with 15 bases separating them. In DNA, the CDR3 is TGTGCCAGCAGCCGAATGGACAGTAGAAGCACAGATACGCAGTATTTT. It translates to CASSRMDSRSTDTQYF. Variable domain in full (rest from reference TRBV7-9 and TRBJ2-3): DTGVSQNPRHKITKRGQNVTFRCDPISEHNRLYWYRQTLGQGPEFLTYFQNEAQLEKSRLLSDRFSAERPKGSFSTLEIQRTEQGDSAMYLCASSRMDSRSTDTQYFGPGTRLTVL.

This clone was picked up one time. The V call is TRBV5-6, the J call TRBJ1-6; 9 bases are shared with TRBD1. The CDR3 has 15 residues. V shed 4 bases and J 9 bases; nucleotides not matched to a gene: 8. CDR1 and CDR2 from the germline V gene are SGHDT and YYEEEE. The CDR3 nucleotides read TGTGCCAGCAGCCCTACAGGGGGCCTATTTTCACCCCTCCACTTT. As protein: CASSPTGGLFSPLHF.

This chain uses TRBV19 with TRBJ1-4; possible D gene TRBD1, 5 bases. From germline, CDR1 is LNHDA and CDR2 SQIVND (reference sequence). V dropped 7 bases and J dropped 3 bases, with 12 bases sitting between them. The CDR3 length is 14 residues. The CDR3 DNA is TGTGCCAGTACTGAGACAGAGGCTAATGAAAAACTGTTTTTT. Translation gives CASTETEANEKLFF.

The rearrangement links TRBV2 to TRBJ2-1; TRBD2 matches at 7 bases. Germline V CDR1 and CDR2: SNHLY, FYNNEI. V shed 8 bases, J shed 2 bases, and the junction held 6 bases outside the gene matches. The CDR3 has 14 amino acids. The chain's CDR3 is CASLPAGTYNEQFF. The CDR3 DNA reads as TGTGCCAGCTTGCCAGCGGGGACCTACAATGAGCAGTTCTTC. The variable domain in full, completed from reference TRBV2 and TRBJ2-1, reads EPEVTQTPSHQVTQMGQEVILRCVPISNHLYFYWYRQILGQKVEFLVSFYNNEISEKSEIFDDQFSVERPDGSNFTLKIRSTKLEDSAMYFCASLPAGTYNEQFFGPGTRLTVL.

Written as DNA, the CDR3 is TGTGCCAGTAGTATTGGGGACAGGGCTTCACCCCTCCACTTT. Translated, it gives CASSIGDRASPLHF. The gene calls are TRBV19 and TRBJ1-6; TRBD1 agrees at 9 bases. This CDR3 has 14 amino acids. CDR1 and CDR2 (germline): LNHDA, SQIVND (reference sequence). The V gene end was trimmed by 3 bases and the J gene end by 9 bases; junction bases not matched to a gene: 3.

The rearrangement links TRBV25-1 to TRBJ2-2; TRBD1 matches at 10 bases. The germline V gene has CDR1 MGHDK and CDR2 SYGVNS. The V and J ends lost 10 bases and 4 bases, in that order; junction bases with no gene match: 9. The CDR3 loop spans 15 amino acids. The chain's CDR3 is CATVTGTGATGELFF. The CDR3 coding sequence is TGTGCCACCGTAACCGGGACAGGGGCCACCGGGGAGCTGTTTTTT.

This sequence joins TRBV12-3 or TRBV12-4 and TRBJ2-5; 9 nucleotides agree with TRBD2. Trimming at V came to 5 bases and at J to 7 bases, leaving 5 bases not matched to a gene. The CDR3 loop spans 13 amino acids. The CDR3 reads CASSPSGVGTQYF. The CDR3 nucleotides are TGTGCCAGCAGTCCTAGCGGGGTTGGGACCCAGTACTTC.

The V and J genes are TRBV5-4 and TRBJ1-2, with TRBD1 identical over 9 bases. Germline trimming cut 0 bases from V and 3 bases from J; bases unmatched to any gene: 0. Germline V gives CDR1 SGHNT, CDR2 YYREEE (reference sequence). This CDR3 spans 14 amino acids. CDR3 protein: CASSLGDRDYGYTF. DNA of the CDR3: TGTGCCAGCAGCTTGGGGGACAGGGACTATGGCTACACCTTC.